The 16 T cell receptor beta chains presented below share a single source sample, sequenced in a study of cytomegalovirus exposure and HLA in healthy donors. PCR was performed using 60 Vbeta and 13 Jbeta primers. Generated by immunoSEQ multiplex PCR, the TCRdb table keeps only in-frame clones and is missing some. Here the sample spans over 85,000 clones, approximately 70% being singletons. Specimen: PBMCs. The origin of the receptors is a man aged 25 to 40 in good health and CMV-seronegative.

The chain joins TRBV18 to TRBJ1-3; weak D call: TRBD1 (6 bases). Between the trimmed V and J ends, which lost 3 bases and 0 bases, there was a span of 12 bases. The length of the CDR3 is 16 residues. CDR1 and CDR2 (germline): KGHSH, LQKENI. The CDR3 sequence: CASSPGQLTSGNTIYF. In DNA form, the CDR3 reads TGTGCCAGCTCACCCGGACAGCTGACCTCTGGAAACACCATATATTTT.

The V gene is TRBV6-6, the J gene TRBJ1-5; D unresolved. Germline lookup yields CDR1 MNHNY and CDR2 SVGAGI (reference sequence). The V end was cut by 6 bases, the J end by 3 bases, with 12 bases between. This CDR3 spans 14 amino acids. Here the CDR3 reads CASSQDTLNQPQHF. Written as DNA, the CDR3 is TGTGCCAGCAGCCAAGACACCCTCAATCAGCCCCAGCATTTT.

The chain employs TRBV4-1 and TRBJ1-2; D ambiguous. Trimming cost V 0 bases and J 7 bases, with 18 bases left between them. The length of the CDR3 is 16 residues. The V gene's germline CDR1 is MGHRA and CDR2 YSYEKL. The CDR3 coding sequence is TGCGCCAGCAGCCAAGAAGCCCGGTCCCATGGAGGTGGCTACACCTTC. This codes for CASSQEARSHGGGYTF.

In its sample, this clone was seen once. This rearrangement joins TRBV19 to TRBJ2-7; 10 bases are a match to TRBD1. The junction had 2 bases not matched to a gene; V was cut back by 4 bases and J by 2 bases. Germline V gives CDR1 LNHDA, CDR2 SQIVND (reference sequence). The CDR3 is 14 residues long. The CDR3 loop is CASSRGTGAYEQYF. CDR3 coding DNA: TGTGCCAGTAGTAGAGGGACAGGGGCCTACGAGCAGTACTTC. Looking up the rest from reference TRBV19 and TRBJ2-7 gives the full variable domain: DGGITQSPKYLFRKEGQNVTLSCEQNLNHDAMYWYRQDPGQGLRLIYYSQIVNDFQKGDIAEGYSVSREKKESFPLTVTSAQKNPTAFYLCASSRGTGAYEQYFGPGTRLTVT.

The chain is built from TRBV11-2 and TRBJ1-2; 7 nucleotides line up with TRBD1. The length of the CDR3 is 16 residues. Trimming removed 0 bases from V and 8 bases from J; junction bases left unmatched: 12. Germline V CDR1 and CDR2: SGHAT, FQNNGV. Here the CDR3 DNA reads TGTGCCAGCAGCTTAGAGTGGGGAGACAGGGCTGAGGGCTACACCTTC. Amino acid sequence: CASSLEWGDRAEGYTF. The full variable domain, rest sourced from reference TRBV11-2 and TRBJ1-2, is EAGVAQSPRYKIIEKRQSVAFWCNPISGHATLYWYQQILGQGPKLLIQFQNNGVVDDSQLPKDRFSAERLKGVDSTLKIQPAKLEDSAVYLCASSLEWGDRAEGYTFGSGTRLTVV.

The J gene is TRBJ2-1, the V gene TRBV7-9, with a possible D match to TRBD1 (6 bases). Germline V gene data show CDR1 as SEHNR and CDR2 as FQNEAQ (reference sequence). V shed 5 bases and J shed 2 bases, with 19 bases lying between them. This CDR3 region has 17 residues. The CDR3 loop reads CASSPRGTQGPYNEQFF. For the CDR3, the DNA is TGTGCCAGCAGCCCCCGAGGGACACAGGGACCCTACAATGAGCAGTTCTTC.

The chain links TRBV18 to TRBJ2-1, with a weak D call TRBD2 (6 bases). Germline V gene data show CDR1 as KGHSH and CDR2 as LQKENI. The CDR3 sequence is 14 residues long. Trimming took off 3 bases at V and 8 bases at J, with 14 bases between the two ends. CDR3 protein: CASSPLGSGYEQFF. For the CDR3, the DNA is TGTGCCAGCTCACCCCTCGGGAGCGGGTATGAGCAGTTCTTC.

This sequence joins TRBV7-3 and TRBJ1-1; TRBD1 matches at 9 bases. Per the germline V gene, CDR1 is SGHTA and CDR2 is FQGTGA. The CDR3 spans 15 residues. V was clipped by 4 bases and J by 4 bases; unmatched bases: 7. The CDR3 reads CASSSTGGWTTEAFF. DNA for the CDR3: TGTGCCAGCAGCTCGACAGGGGGTTGGACCACTGAAGCTTTCTTT.

The genes are TRBV5-1 and TRBJ2-1, with D possibly TRBD2 on 6 matching bases. Trimming took off 0 bases at V and 1 base at J, with 11 bases between the two ends. Germline-derived CDR1 and CDR2 are SGHRS and YFSETQ. The CDR3 length is 16 residues. This chain's CDR3 is CASSLAGGRSYNEQFF. Here the CDR3 DNA reads TGCGCCAGCAGCTTGGCCGGGGGTAGGTCCTACAATGAGCAGTTCTTC.

CDR3 amino acids: CAWIAGGGDEQFF. The DNA of the CDR3 is TGTGCCTGGATAGCGGGAGGCGGCGATGAGCAGTTCTTC. V is TRBV30 and J is TRBJ2-1; 10 bases are a match to TRBD2. The germline CDR1 and CDR2 sequences are GTSNPN and SVGIG (reference sequence). V was clipped by 4 bases and J by 8 bases; unmatched bases: 5. The CDR3 is 13 residues long.

The V and J genes are TRBV7-2 and TRBJ1-4, with no clear D. Trimming took 2 bases from V and 8 from J, leaving 9 bases between them. Germline values: CDR1 SGHTA, CDR2 FQGNSA. The length of the CDR3 is 13 residues. CDR3 sequence: CASSLQKREKLFF. The CDR3 coding sequence is TGTGCCAGCAGCTTACAGAAGAGGGAAAAACTGTTTTTT.

This clone was seen only once. The chain uses TRBV5-1 and TRBJ2-5; TRBD1 matches at 9 bases. Germline CDR1 reads SGHRS; CDR2 reads YFSETQ. The CDR3 consists of 15 residues. V shed 9 bases, J shed 3 bases, and the junction held 12 bases outside the gene matches. This CDR3 is CATRRGTGREETQYF. The CDR3, as DNA: TGCGCCACCCGCCGCGGGACAGGGCGAGAAGAGACCCAGTACTTC.

V is TRBV30 and J is TRBJ1-5, with 10 bases identical to TRBD1. Trimming removed 0 bases from V and 3 bases from J; junction bases left unmatched: 2. The CDR3 consists of 15 residues. CDR1 and CDR2 (germline): GTSNPN, SVGIG (reference sequence). This CDR3 reads CAWSVDRGPNQPQHF. CDR3 nucleotides: TGTGCCTGGAGTGTCGACAGGGGGCCCAATCAGCCCCAGCATTTT.

The chain has TRBV5-4 and TRBJ1-4; no clear D. Trimming stripped 4 bases from V and 7 bases from J, with 17 bases between. In germline, CDR1 is SGHNT, CDR2 YYREEE (reference sequence). The CDR3 loop spans 15 amino acids. CDR3 in DNA: TGTGCCAGCAGCCCGGGGAGAAGCGTGGGTGAAAAACTGTTTTTT. It codes for CASSPGRSVGEKLFF.

The chain recombines TRBV7-9 with TRBJ2-3; 11 nucleotides align to TRBD2. Unmatched junction bases numbered 10, after V lost 4 bases and J lost 1 base. The CDR3 has 18 amino acids. Germline V gives CDR1 SEHNR, CDR2 FQNEAQ (reference sequence). The CDR3 is CASSSTSGSRRGTDTQYF. The DNA of the CDR3 is TGTGCCAGCAGCTCTACTAGCGGGAGCCGGAGGGGCACAGATACGCAGTATTTT.

For this clone: The same CDR3 also results from other DNA sequences found in this sample. The V call is TRBV5-1, the J call TRBJ1-1; no reliable D call. Trimming left V 2 bases short and J 4 bases short, with 9 bases between. In germline, CDR1 is SGHRS, CDR2 YFSETQ. This CDR3 comprises 13 residues. CDR3 DNA sequence: TGCGCCAGCAGCTTAGGGAGTGGCACTGAAGCTTTCTTT. Translated: CASSLGSGTEAFF.